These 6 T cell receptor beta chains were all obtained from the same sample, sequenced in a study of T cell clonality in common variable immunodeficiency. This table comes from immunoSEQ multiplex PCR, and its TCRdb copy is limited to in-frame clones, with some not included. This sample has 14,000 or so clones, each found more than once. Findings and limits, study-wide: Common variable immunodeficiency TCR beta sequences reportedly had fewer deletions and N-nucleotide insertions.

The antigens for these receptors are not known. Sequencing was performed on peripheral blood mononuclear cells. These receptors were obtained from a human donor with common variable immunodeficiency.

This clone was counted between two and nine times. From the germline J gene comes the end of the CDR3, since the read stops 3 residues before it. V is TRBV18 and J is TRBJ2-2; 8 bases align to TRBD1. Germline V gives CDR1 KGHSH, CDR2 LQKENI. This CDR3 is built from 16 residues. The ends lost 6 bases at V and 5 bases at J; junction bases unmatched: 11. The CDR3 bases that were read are TGTGCCAGCTCTTACCGACAGGGGCCGGGGACCGGGGAG. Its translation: CASSYRQGPGTGE. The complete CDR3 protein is CASSYRQGPGTGELFF.

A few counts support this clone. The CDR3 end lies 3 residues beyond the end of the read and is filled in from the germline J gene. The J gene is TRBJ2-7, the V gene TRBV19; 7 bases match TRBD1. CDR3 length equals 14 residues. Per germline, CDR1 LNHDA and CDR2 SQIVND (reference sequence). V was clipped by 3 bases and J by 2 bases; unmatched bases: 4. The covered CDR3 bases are TGTGCCAGTAGTATTAAGGGACAGACCTACGAG. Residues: CASSIKGQTYE. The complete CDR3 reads CASSIKGQTYEQYF.

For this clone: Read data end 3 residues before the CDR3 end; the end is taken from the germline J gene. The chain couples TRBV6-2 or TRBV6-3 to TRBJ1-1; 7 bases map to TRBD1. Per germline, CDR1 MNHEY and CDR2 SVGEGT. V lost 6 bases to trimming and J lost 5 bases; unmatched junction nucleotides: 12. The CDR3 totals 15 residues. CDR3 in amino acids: CASRRQGVGKTEAFF. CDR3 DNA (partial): TGTGCCAGCAGACGACAGGGCGTGGGAAAGACTGAA.

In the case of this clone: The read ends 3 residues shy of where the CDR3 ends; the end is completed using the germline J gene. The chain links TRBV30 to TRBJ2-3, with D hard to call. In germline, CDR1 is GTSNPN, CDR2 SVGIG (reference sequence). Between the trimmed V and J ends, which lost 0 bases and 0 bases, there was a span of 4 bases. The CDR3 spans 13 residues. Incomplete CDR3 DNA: TGTGCCTGGAGTGTGAGCAGCACAGATACG. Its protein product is CAWSVSSTDT. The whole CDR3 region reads CAWSVSSTDTQYF. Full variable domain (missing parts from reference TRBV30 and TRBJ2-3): SQTIHQWPATLVQPVGSPLSLECTVEGTSNPNLYWYRQAAGRGLQLLFYSVGIGQISSEVPQNLSASRPQDRQFILSSKKLLLSDSGFYLCAWSVSSTDTQYFGPGTRLTVL.

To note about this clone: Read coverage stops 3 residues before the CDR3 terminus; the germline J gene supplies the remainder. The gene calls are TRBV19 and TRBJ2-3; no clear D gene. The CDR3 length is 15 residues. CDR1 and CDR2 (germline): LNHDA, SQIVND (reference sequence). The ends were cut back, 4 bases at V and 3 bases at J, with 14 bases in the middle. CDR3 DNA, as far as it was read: TGTGCCAGTAGTAGCCAGACAAGCCGGACAGATACG. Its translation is CASSSQTSRTDT. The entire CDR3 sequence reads CASSSQTSRTDTQYF.

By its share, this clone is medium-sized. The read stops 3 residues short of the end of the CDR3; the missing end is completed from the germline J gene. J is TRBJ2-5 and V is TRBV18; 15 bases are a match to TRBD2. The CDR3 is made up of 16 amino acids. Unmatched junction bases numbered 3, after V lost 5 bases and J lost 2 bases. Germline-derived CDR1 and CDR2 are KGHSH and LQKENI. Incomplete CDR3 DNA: TGTGCCAGCTCAGCGGGACTAGCGGGGGGACAAGAGACC. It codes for CASSAGLAGGQET. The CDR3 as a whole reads CASSAGLAGGQETQYF.